Included here is one T cell receptor (beta chain) sequence, with context. What it binds is unknown. Preparation of the TCRbeta library was carried out with unique molecular identifiers. TCRdb redid the calling of the PCR reads with MiXCR, one entry per CDR3 protein. The profile shows 450,000 to 550,000 distinct CDR3 sequences, around 10% of them singletons. J gave up 1 base and V 7 bases, and 9 bases lay outside the gene matches. Germline assignment: CDR1 LNHDA and CDR2 SQIVND (reference sequence). The CDR3 spans 16 residues. The entry originates in a study of T-cell reconstitution after alpha-beta-depleted transplantation in children. Study results and limitations: Recipient T cells and thymic progenitors that survived gave rise to the high TCRbeta diversity observed at day 60 in some patients. Newly produced T cells mostly provided counts and TCRbeta diversity after one year, as hyperexpanded clones declined. The origin of alpha-beta T cells about two months after transplant was reportedly several hundred expanded graft clones.

This TCR derives from a female patient aged 2-10 years who had a stem cell transplant for aplastic anemia, so the T cells may come from the graft donor. The chain recombines TRBV19 with TRBJ2-2, with 7 positions matching TRBD1. Sequenced material: PBMCs, mostly from graft donor cells, taken 180 days after TCRalphabeta/CD19-depleted stem cell transplant. The CDR3 nucleotides read TGTGCCAGTAAACCGCGGACAGGAAAGAACACCGGGGAGCTGTTTTTT. This sequence encodes CASKPRTGKNTGELFF.